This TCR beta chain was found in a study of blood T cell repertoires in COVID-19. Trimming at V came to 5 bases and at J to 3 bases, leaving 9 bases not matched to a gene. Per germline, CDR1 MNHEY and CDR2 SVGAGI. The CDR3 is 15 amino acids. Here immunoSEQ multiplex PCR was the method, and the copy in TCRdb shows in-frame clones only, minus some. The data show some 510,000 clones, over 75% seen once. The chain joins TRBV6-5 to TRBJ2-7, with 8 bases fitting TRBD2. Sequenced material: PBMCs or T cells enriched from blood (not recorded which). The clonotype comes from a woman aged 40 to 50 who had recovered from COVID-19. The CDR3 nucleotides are TGTGCCAGCAGTCGTACCGGGACTAGGGGCTACGAGCAGTACTTC. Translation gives CASSRTGTRGYEQYF.